Listed below are T cell receptor beta chains from one sample, sequenced in a study of cytomegalovirus exposure and HLA in healthy donors. Generated by immunoSEQ multiplex PCR, the TCRdb table keeps only in-frame clones and is missing some. The sample yields some 200,000 clones, under 95% seen once. The sample was PBMCs. The receptors here all came from a woman aged 18-29 years in good health and CMV-seronegative. Each CDR3 is given with its conserved first and last residue. D genes are given only for firm matches. The size entry is marked missing in some rows and otherwise reads once, few, many or a size class.

cdr3_aa	cdr3_nt	v_call	clone_size	j_call	d_call
CASRASGSLHEQYF	TGTGCCAGCAGGGCTAGCGGGAGTCTCCACGAGCAGTACTTC	TRBV6-6	-	TRBJ2-7	TRBD2
CASSAAGRGATTEAFF	TGTGCCAGCAGTGCCGCGGGTCGGGGGGCCACCACTGAAGCTTTCTTT	TRBV6-1	-	TRBJ1-1	-
CASSPPTSYEQYF	TGTGCCAGCAGCCCTCCTACTTCCTACGAGCAGTACTTC	TRBV7-9	-	TRBJ2-7	-
CASTPTGSNQPQHF	TGTGCCAGCACCCCAACAGGAAGCAATCAGCCCCAGCATTTT	TRBV6-1	-	TRBJ1-5	-
CASSALAGGYNEQFF	TGTGCCAGCAGCGCCCTAGCGGGAGGGTACAATGAGCAGTTCTTC	TRBV7-3	-	TRBJ2-1	TRBD2
CASSYSGQGDYGYTF	TGTGCCAGCAGTTACTCTGGACAGGGGGACTATGGCTACACCTTC	TRBV6-6	-	TRBJ1-2	TRBD1
CASRGGTEQFF	TGTGCCAGCCGGGGTGGTACTGAGCAGTTCTTC	TRBV28	-	TRBJ2-1	-
CAWSVAWGGTGELFF	TGTGCCTGGAGCGTAGCTTGGGGGGGTACCGGGGAGCTGTTTTTT	TRBV30	once	TRBJ2-2	TRBD2
CASSGLAGGGETQYF	TGCGCCAGCAGCGGACTAGCGGGAGGAGGGGAGACCCAGTACTTC	TRBV4-1	-	TRBJ2-5	TRBD2
CASTTLERGHQPQHF	TGTGCCAGCACCACCCTCGAGCGGGGGCATCAGCCCCAGCATTTT	TRBV27	-	TRBJ1-5	-
CASSLNPAGVAGELFF	TGTGCCAGCAGCTTAAACCCAGCGGGAGTGGCCGGGGAGCTGTTTTTT	TRBV11-2	-	TRBJ2-2	TRBD2
CASSLFSREGRETQYF	TGTGCCAGCAGCTTATTTTCACGGGAGGGCCGGGAGACCCAGTACTTC	TRBV11-2	-	TRBJ2-5	TRBD2
CAWANRGLGLYEQYF	TGTGCCTGGGCAAACAGGGGGCTCGGCCTCTACGAGCAGTACTTC	TRBV30	-	TRBJ2-7	TRBD1
CASSLDAGSGNTIYF	TGTGCCAGCAGCTTGGATGCAGGTTCCGGAAACACCATATATTTT	TRBV5-4	-	TRBJ1-3	-
CASSYPQGFDEQYF	TGTGCCAGCAGCTACCCGCAGGGTTTCGACGAGCAGTACTTC	TRBV5-5	-	TRBJ2-7	-
CASSFSGTNSDRGYTF	TGTGCCAGCAGTTTCTCCGGGACAAATAGCGATCGTGGCTACACCTTC	TRBV6-6	-	TRBJ1-2	-
CASSYSRSGKRDF	TGTGCCAGCAGTTACTCAAGGAGCGGTAAGCGGGACTTC	TRBV6-5	few	TRBJ2-7	-
CASSRLVEREGGYEQYF	TGTGCCAGCAGCCGTTTAGTGGAGCGGGAGGGGGGATACGAGCAGTACTTC	TRBV5-6	-	TRBJ2-7	TRBD2
CASSLARVYAFF	TGTGCCAGCAGTTTGGCCCGGGTGTACGCTTTCTTT	TRBV28	-	TRBJ1-1	-
CASSHLDYTEAFF	TGTGCCAGTAGTCACTTAGACTACACTGAAGCTTTCTTT	TRBV19	-	TRBJ1-1	-
CASSTVGGLPNYGYTF	TGTGCCAGCAGCACTGTTGGAGGGTTACCTAACTATGGCTACACCTTC	TRBV7-3	-	TRBJ1-2	-
CASSLTKTNYGYTF	TGTGCCAGCAGCTTGACAAAGACTAACTATGGCTACACCTTC	TRBV5-4	-	TRBJ1-2	-
CASSLSGGGAHEKLFF	TGTGCCAGCAGTTTATCAGGAGGGGGCGCGCACGAAAAACTGTTTTTT	TRBV27	-	TRBJ1-4	TRBD1
CSVPVGEETQYF	TGCAGCGTCCCCGTAGGGGAAGAGACCCAGTACTTC	TRBV29-1	-	TRBJ2-5	-
CASSTQGANTEAFF	TGTGCCAGCAGCACTCAGGGGGCGAACACTGAAGCTTTCTTT	TRBV7-6	-	TRBJ1-1	TRBD1
CAAGGSPKAQHF	TGTGCCGCGGGGGGTTCCCCAAAGGCCCAGCATTTT	TRBV2	-	TRBJ1-5	-
CSAGQGGSAEKLFF	TGCAGCGCAGGACAGGGGGGTAGCGCAGAAAAACTGTTTTTT	TRBV29-1	-	TRBJ1-4	TRBD1
CASSPRTGTNEKLFF	TGCGCCAGCAGCCCCAGGACAGGAACTAATGAAAAACTGTTTTTT	TRBV5-1	-	TRBJ1-4	TRBD1
CASSPSGGRYSGNTIYF	TGTGCCAGCAGTCCCTCGGGTGGCCGCTACTCTGGAAACACCATATATTTT	TRBV27	-	TRBJ1-3	-
CASSSPQGGYNSPLHF	TGTGCCAGCAGTTCCCCCCAGGGGGGTTACAATTCACCCCTCCACTTT	TRBV28	-	TRBJ1-6	TRBD1
CATGGGTSPLHF	TGTGCCACCGGGGGGGGCACTTCACCCCTCCACTTT	TRBV28	few	TRBJ1-6	-
CASSLHLGLGHQPQHF	TGTGCCAGCAGCCTACATTTGGGACTCGGACATCAGCCCCAGCATTTT	TRBV28	-	TRBJ1-5	-
CASSYYPGGGYETQYF	TGTGCCAGCAGCTACTACCCCGGGGGAGGCTATGAGACCCAGTACTTC	TRBV7-9	-	TRBJ2-5	-
CASSQSVGLRGEQYF	TGTGCCAGCAGCCAATCCGTCGGCCTCAGAGGCGAGCAGTACTTC	TRBV14	-	TRBJ2-7	-
CSVEQGQPYNEQFF	TGCAGCGTTGAGCAGGGACAGCCCTACAATGAGCAGTTCTTC	TRBV29-1	-	TRBJ2-1	TRBD1
CAWRRGLNQPQHF	TGTGCCTGGAGAAGGGGGTTGAATCAGCCCCAGCATTTT	TRBV30	few	TRBJ1-5	-
CASSLRGQGVEKLFF	TGCGCCAGCAGCCTTCGTGGGCAGGGGGTCGAAAAACTGTTTTTT	TRBV5-1	once	TRBJ1-4	TRBD1
CSVPQGFTEAFF	TGCAGCGTCCCCCAGGGTTTCACTGAAGCTTTCTTT	TRBV29-1	-	TRBJ1-1	-
CASSGFGLAGVWTGELFF	TGTGCCAGCAGTGGATTCGGACTAGCGGGAGTTTGGACCGGGGAGCTGTTTTTT	TRBV2	-	TRBJ2-2	TRBD2
CASRASGGSEAFF	TGCGCCAGCCGAGCCTCGGGGGGTTCTGAAGCTTTCTTT	TRBV5-1	-	TRBJ1-1	-